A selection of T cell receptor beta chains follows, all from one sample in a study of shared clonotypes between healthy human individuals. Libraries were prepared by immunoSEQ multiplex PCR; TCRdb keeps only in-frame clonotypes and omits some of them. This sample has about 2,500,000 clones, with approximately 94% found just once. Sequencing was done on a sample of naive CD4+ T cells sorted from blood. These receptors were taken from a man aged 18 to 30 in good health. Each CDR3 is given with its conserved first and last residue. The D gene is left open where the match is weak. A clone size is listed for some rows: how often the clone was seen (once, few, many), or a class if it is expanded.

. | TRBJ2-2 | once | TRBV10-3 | TGTGCCATCCTGGGGACCGGGGAGCTGTTTTTT | CAILGTGELFF
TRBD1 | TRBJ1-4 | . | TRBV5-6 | TGTGCCAGCAGCTCGAAGCCGGGACAGGTGGGAGAAAAACTGTTTTTT | CASSSKPGQVGEKLFF
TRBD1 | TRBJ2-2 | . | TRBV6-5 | TGTGCCAGCAGTCCCGGGACAGCTAACACCGGGGAGCTGTTTTTT | CASSPGTANTGELFF
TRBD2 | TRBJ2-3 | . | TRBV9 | TGTGCCAGCAGCAAGGGACTAGCCACAGATACGCAGTATTTT | CASSKGLATDTQYF
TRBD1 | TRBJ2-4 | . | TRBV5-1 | TGCGCCAGCAGCCGGGACAGTGGCGACATTCAGTACTTC | CASSRDSGDIQYF
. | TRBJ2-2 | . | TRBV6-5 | TGTGCCAGCAGTTACCCCAACACCGGGGAGCTGTTTTTT | CASSYPNTGELFF
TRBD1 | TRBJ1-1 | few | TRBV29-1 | TGCAGCGCCGTCCCGGACAGGGGTGACACTGAAGCTTTCTTT | CSAVPDRGDTEAFF
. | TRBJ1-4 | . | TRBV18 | TGTGCCAGCTCACCACGAGAGGCAACTAATGAAAAACTGTTTTTT | CASSPREATNEKLFF
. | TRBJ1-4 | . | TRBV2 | TGTGCCAGCAGTGGAGATGGAAGCAATGAAAAACTGTTTTTT | CASSGDGSNEKLFF
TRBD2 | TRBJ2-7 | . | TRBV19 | TGTGCCAGTAGTACCGCCGGGGGGGCTTTCGAGCAGTACTTC | CASSTAGGAFEQYF
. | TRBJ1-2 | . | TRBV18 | TGTGCCAGCTCACTAGAGACAGGAAACTATGGCTACACCTTC | CASSLETGNYGYTF
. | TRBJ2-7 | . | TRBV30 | TGTGCCTGGACGGCTACAAAGGGATACAAGCAGTACTTC | CAWTATKGYKQYF
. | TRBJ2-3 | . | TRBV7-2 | TGTGCCAGCAGCTTAGCCTATCCAGATACGCAGTATTTT | CASSLAYPDTQYF
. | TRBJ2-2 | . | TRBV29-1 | TGCAGCGTTGAAGCTGGGCTCACCGGGGAGCTGTTTTTT | CSVEAGLTGELFF
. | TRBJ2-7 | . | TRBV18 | TGTGCCAGCTCATTCTCCACGGGACCCGAGTACGAGCAGTACTTC | CASSFSTGPEYEQYF
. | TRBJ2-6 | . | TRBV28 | TGTGCCAGCAGCCTAGGGGGAAACGGGGCCAACGTCCTGACTTTC | CASSLGGNGANVLTF
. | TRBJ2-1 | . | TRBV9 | TGTGCCAGCAGCGTAGTGGGCAACTACAATGAGCAGTTCTTC | CASSVVGNYNEQFF
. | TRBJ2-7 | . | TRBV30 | TGTGCCTGGAGTGCTAGCCTCGACTCCTACGAGCAGTACTTC | CAWSASLDSYEQYF
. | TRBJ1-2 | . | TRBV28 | TGTGCCAGCAGTGGGGCAGGGGTAGGAGCTAACTATGGCTACACCTTC | CASSGAGVGANYGYTF
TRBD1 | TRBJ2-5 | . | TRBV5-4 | TGTGCCAGCAGCCGGGACAGCCTACAAGGGGAGACCCAGTACTTC | CASSRDSLQGETQYF
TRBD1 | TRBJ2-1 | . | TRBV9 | TGTGCCAGCAGCGCCCCGGGCAGGGGGATAAACAATGAGCAGTTCTTC | CASSAPGRGINNEQFF
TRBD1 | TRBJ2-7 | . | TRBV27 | TGTGCCAGCAGTTTAGGTAGCCTGGGACAGGGGGCTCACGAGCAGTACTTC | CASSLGSLGQGAHEQYF
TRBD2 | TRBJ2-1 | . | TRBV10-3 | TGTGCCATCCACCAGGGACTAGCGGGAGCCTCCTACAATGAGCAGTTCTTC | CAIHQGLAGASYNEQFF
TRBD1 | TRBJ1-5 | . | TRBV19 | TGTGCCAGTAGTTTTCCGGGACAGGGCGCCAATCAGCCCCAGCATTTT | CASSFPGQGANQPQHF
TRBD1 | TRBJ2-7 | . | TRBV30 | TGTGCCGGGTTGACAGGGGGCAACGAGCAGTACTTC | CAGLTGGNEQYF
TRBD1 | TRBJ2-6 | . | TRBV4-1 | TGCGCCAGCAGCTCACTGACAGGGCTCATCTCTGGGGCCAACGTCCTGACTTTC | CASSSLTGLISGANVLTF
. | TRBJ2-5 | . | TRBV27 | TGTGCCAGCCCCGTGGGCAGGGTAGAGACCCAGTACTTC | CASPVGRVETQYF
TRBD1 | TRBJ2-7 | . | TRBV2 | TGTGCCAGCAGTGTCCAGGGGGTTCAGGTCTACGAGCAGTACTTC | CASSVQGVQVYEQYF
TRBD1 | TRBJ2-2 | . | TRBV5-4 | TGTGCCAGCAGCCGGGGACAGCGAAGTCTAAACACCGGGGAGCTGTTTTTT | CASSRGQRSLNTGELFF
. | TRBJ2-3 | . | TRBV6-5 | TGTGCCAGCAGTTACGGGAGAGGGGATACGCAGTATTTT | CASSYGRGDTQYF
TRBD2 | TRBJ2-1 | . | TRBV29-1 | TGCAGCGCCAAGCGGGAGGGCACGAGTGAGCAGTTCTTC | CSAKREGTSEQFF
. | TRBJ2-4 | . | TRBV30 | TGTGCCTGGAGGGGAGCCAAAAACATTCAGTACTTC | CAWRGAKNIQYF
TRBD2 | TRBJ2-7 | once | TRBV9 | TGTGCCAGCAGCGTATCCACCGCAGCGGGACGGGGTGTAGATGAGCAGTACTTC | CASSVSTAAGRGVDEQYF
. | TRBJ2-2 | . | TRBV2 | TGTGCCAGCAGTGCGGAAACCGGGGAGCTGTTTTTT | CASSAETGELFF
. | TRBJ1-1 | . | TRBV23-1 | TGCGCCAGCCCCCGCTACAGGGAGAGCACTGAAGCTTTCTTT | CASPRYRESTEAFF
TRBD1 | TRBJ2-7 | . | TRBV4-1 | TGCGCCAGCAGCCAGACCTTGACAGGGAACTACGAGCAGTACTTC | CASSQTLTGNYEQYF
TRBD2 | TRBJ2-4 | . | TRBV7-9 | TGTGCCAGCAGCCTCCGGGAAGCGGGAGTCAAAAACATTCAGTACTTC | CASSLREAGVKNIQYF